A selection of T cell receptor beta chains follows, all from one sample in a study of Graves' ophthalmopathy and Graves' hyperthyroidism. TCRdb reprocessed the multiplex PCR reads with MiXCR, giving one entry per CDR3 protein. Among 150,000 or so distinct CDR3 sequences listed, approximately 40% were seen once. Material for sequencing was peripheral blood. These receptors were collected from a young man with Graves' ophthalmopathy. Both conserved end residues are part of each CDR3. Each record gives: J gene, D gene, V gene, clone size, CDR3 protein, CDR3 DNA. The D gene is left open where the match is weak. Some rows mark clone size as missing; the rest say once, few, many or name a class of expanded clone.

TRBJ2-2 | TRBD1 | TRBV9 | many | CASSVRTGASGELFF | TGTGCCAGCAGCGTCCGGACAGGGGCATCAGGGGAGCTGTTTTTT
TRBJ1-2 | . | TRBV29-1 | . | CSVWAGDRYGYTF | TGCAGCGTTTGGGCAGGGGATCGATATGGCTACACCTTC
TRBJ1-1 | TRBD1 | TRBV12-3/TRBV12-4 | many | CASSFPDHRGRLDTEAFF | TGTGCCAGCAGTTTCCCGGATCACAGGGGGCGCTTAGACACTGAAGCTTTCTTT
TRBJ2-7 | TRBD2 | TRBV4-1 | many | CASSQELAGAGEQYF | TGCGCCAGCAGCCAAGAACTAGCGGGAGCCGGCGAGCAGTACTTC
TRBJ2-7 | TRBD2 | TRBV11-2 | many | CASSLLAGAGEQYF | TGTGCCAGCAGCTTATTGGCGGGAGCGGGGGAGCAGTACTTC
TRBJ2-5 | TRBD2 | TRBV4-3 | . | CASSQEDGSGTQETQYF | TGCGCCAGCAGCCAAGAGGACGGTAGCGGGACCCAAGAGACCCAGTACTTC
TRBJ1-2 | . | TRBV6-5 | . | CASSYSTGYGYTF | TGTGCCAGCAGTTACTCGACGGGGTATGGCTACACCTTC
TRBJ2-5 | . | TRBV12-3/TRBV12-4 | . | CASSNGGSQETQYF | TGTGCCAGCAGCAACGGTGGTTCGCAAGAGACCCAGTACTTC
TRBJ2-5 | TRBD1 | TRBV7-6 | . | CASTTGETQYF | TGTGCCAGCACGACAGGGGAGACCCAGTACTTC
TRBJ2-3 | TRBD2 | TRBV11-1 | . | CASSGLAGVDDTQYF | TGTGCCAGCAGCGGACTAGCGGGAGTCGACGATACGCAGTATTTT
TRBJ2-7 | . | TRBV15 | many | CATSLGASYEQYF | TGTGCCACCAGCCTCGGTGCCTCCTACGAGCAGTACTTC
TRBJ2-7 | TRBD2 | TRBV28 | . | CASSLAGGPLEQYF | TGTGCCAGCAGTTTAGCGGGAGGCCCTCTGGAGCAGTACTTC
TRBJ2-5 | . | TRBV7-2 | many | CASSLVATSWAYF | TGTGCCAGCAGCTTAGTGGCGACAAGCTGGGCGTACTTC
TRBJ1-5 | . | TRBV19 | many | CASSIWGGSFSNQPQHF | TGTGCCAGTAGTATATGGGGGGGGTCCTTTAGCAATCAGCCCCAGCATTTT